Presented here are 12 T cell receptor beta chains from one specimen sequenced in a study of T cell clones after liver transplantation. Libraries were prepared by immunoSEQ multiplex PCR; TCRdb keeps only in-frame clonotypes and omits some of them. The sample has under 150,000 clones; 90% are singletons. The sequencing here drew on CD4+ T cells from blood, taken 12 months after liver transplant. These receptors came from a human patient who received a liver transplant. Some T cells may arise from the graft donor.

The chain recombines TRBV12-5 with TRBJ2-7, with TRBD1 identical over 7 bases. Germline values: CDR1 LGHNT, CDR2 FRNRAP. There are 15 residues in the CDR3. Trimming cost V 2 bases and J 1 base; bases outside gene matches: 5. The CDR3 protein is CASGLPTGPSYEQYF. DNA for the CDR3: TGTGCTAGTGGTTTGCCGACAGGGCCTTCCTACGAGCAGTACTTC.

The CDR3 nucleotides read TGCAGCGCTACCCTAGGGGAGACCCAGTACTTC. Translated, it gives CSATLGETQYF. This chain uses TRBV29-1 with TRBJ2-5; unclear D gene. Deletions cut 7 bases from V and 5 bases from J, with 11 bases between. Germline assignment: CDR1 SQVTM and CDR2 ANQGSEA. The CDR3 extends over 11 amino acids.

This clone was picked up a small number of times. The chain couples TRBV2 to TRBJ1-1; D might be TRBD1 (5 bases). Germline V gene data show CDR1 as SNHLY and CDR2 as FYNNEI. This CDR3 is 14 amino acids long. The V end lost 5 bases, the J end lost 3 bases, and 13 bases lay between the germline ends. CDR3 in amino acids: CASSPGTKDTEAFF. The CDR3 DNA is TGTGCCAGCAGTCCGGGGACCAAGGACACTGAAGCTTTCTTT.

This sequence joins TRBV11-2 and TRBJ2-7; weak D call: TRBD2 (6 bases). This CDR3 spans 14 amino acids. CDR1 is SGHAT, CDR2 FQNNGV, per germline. Trimming took 0 bases from V and 2 from J, leaving 8 bases between them. Written as DNA, the CDR3 is TGTGCCAGCAGCTTAGAGCGGGGAGCCTACGAGCAGTACTTC. This codes for CASSLERGAYEQYF.

This chain links TRBV4-1 with TRBJ1-4; D possibly corresponds to TRBD1 (5 bases). The CDR3 covers 14 residues. Trimming pared 2 bases from V and 8 bases from J, leaving 12 bases between. Germline loops: CDR1 MGHRA, CDR2 YSYEKL. The CDR3: CASSQTGTREKLFF. The DNA for the CDR3 is TGCGCCAGCAGCCAAACGGGGACGAGGGAAAAACTGTTTTTT.

The genes are TRBV11-3 and TRBJ1-4; D might be TRBD1 (5 bases). Germline V CDR1 and CDR2: SGHNT, YENEEA. The CDR3 loop spans 17 amino acids. The V and J ends lost 0 bases and 0 bases respectively, with 11 bases between them. In DNA form, the CDR3 reads TGTGCCAGCAGCTTAGAGGGCAGGGAGGCAACTAATGAAAAACTGTTTTTT. It yields the protein CASSLEGREATNEKLFF.

Notes on this clone: Other nucleotide sequences from this sample produce the same CDR3. V is TRBV5-4 and J is TRBJ1-1; TRBD1 matches 9 bases. Germline CDR1 SGHNT, CDR2 YYREEE (reference sequence). This CDR3 comprises 14 residues. V lost 2 bases to trimming and J lost 4 bases; unmatched junction nucleotides: 3. The DNA of the CDR3 is TGTGCCAGCAGCTTCGACAGGGGGGGCACTGAAGCTTTCTTT. This translates into CASSFDRGGTEAFF. The full variable domain, with the rest looked up from reference TRBV5-4 and TRBJ1-1, is ETGVTQSPTHLIKTRGQQVTLRCSSQSGHNTVSWYQQALGQGPQFIFQYYREEENGRGNFPPRFSGLQFPNYSSELNVNALELDDSALYLCASSFDRGGTEAFFGQGTRLTVV.

The chain is built from TRBV7-8 and TRBJ2-5; the D gene could be TRBD1 or TRBD2 (5 bases each). Trimming pared 7 bases from V and 1 base from J, leaving 19 bases between. The germline V gene has CDR1 SGHVS and CDR2 FQNEAQ. This CDR3 has 16 amino acids. DNA for the CDR3: TGTGCCAGCAAAACCCCATGGGGCGGACTCCAAGAGACCCAGTACTTC. Its protein product is CASKTPWGGLQETQYF.

J is TRBJ1-1 and V is TRBV7-2, with a weak D call TRBD1 (5 bases). CDR1 is SGHTA and CDR2 is FQGNSA in the germline V gene. Deletions cut 1 base from V and 5 bases from J, with 8 bases between. CDR3 length: 13 residues. CDR3 sequence: CASSLGEGTEAFF. CDR3 DNA sequence: TGTGCCAGCAGCTTAGGGGAGGGGACTGAAGCTTTCTTT.

This sequence joins TRBV19 and TRBJ1-5; 7 bases fit TRBD1. The CDR3 is 14 amino acids. Germline V gives CDR1 LNHDA, CDR2 SQIVND (reference sequence). Trimming took 3 bases from V and 6 from J; bases not matched to a gene: 5. The CDR3 loop is CASSIRGVGQPQHF. The CDR3, as DNA: TGTGCCAGTAGTATCAGGGGGGTGGGTCAGCCCCAGCATTTT.

The V call is TRBV28, the J call TRBJ2-3; D gene uncertain. V gave up 7 bases and J gave up 2 bases, with 16 bases separating them. Per the germline V gene, CDR1 is MDHEN and CDR2 is SYDVKM. The CDR3 is made up of 15 amino acids. CDR3 sequence: CASILKEQPTDTQYF. For the CDR3, the DNA is TGTGCCAGCATTCTAAAAGAACAGCCCACAGATACGCAGTATTTT.

This clone has a single count. The chain links TRBV25-1 to TRBJ1-1; D not certain. Germline CDR1 and CDR2: MGHDK and SYGVNS. The V end was cut by 2 bases, the J end by 7 bases, with 11 bases between. The CDR3 has 13 residues. This CDR3 is CASSERASVEAFF. The CDR3 DNA is TGTGCCAGCAGTGAAAGGGCATCGGTTGAAGCTTTCTTT.